This T cell receptor beta chain originates from a study of blood T cell repertoires in COVID-19. At the level of the study: Sites across the United States, Italy and Spain contributed samples from acute and convalescent COVID-19. PBMCs, B-cell-depleted T cells, or T cells provided the cDNA or gDNA that made up the material.

Seattle's enrolled individuals joined amid active infection and were then monitored longitudinally. Authors' processing steps: Amplification from reference gene primers served as the basis for estimated nucleated cell counts. Profiling relied on immunoSEQ multiplex PCR, and the TCRdb table lists in-frame clones only, not all of them. V and J calls and clone size follow that table, whereas D and trimming were derived from the DNA. The profile covers tens of thousands of clones, with more than 65% appearing a single time and just over 3% taken by the ten largest. Per germline, CDR1 PRHDT and CDR2 FYEKMQ (reference sequence). The CDR3 totals 15 residues. After removal of 7 bases from V and 0 bases from J, the junction contained 6 bases not matched to a gene.

Sequenced: peripheral blood. The source of this sequence is a man between 70 and 80 years old with COVID-19, enrolled during active disease. The gene calls are TRBV13 and TRBJ2-4, with TRBD1 matching over 7 bases. In DNA, the CDR3 is TGTGCCAGCACCACCCGACAGGGAGCCAAAAACATTCAGTACTTC. Translation gives CASTTRQGAKNIQYF.